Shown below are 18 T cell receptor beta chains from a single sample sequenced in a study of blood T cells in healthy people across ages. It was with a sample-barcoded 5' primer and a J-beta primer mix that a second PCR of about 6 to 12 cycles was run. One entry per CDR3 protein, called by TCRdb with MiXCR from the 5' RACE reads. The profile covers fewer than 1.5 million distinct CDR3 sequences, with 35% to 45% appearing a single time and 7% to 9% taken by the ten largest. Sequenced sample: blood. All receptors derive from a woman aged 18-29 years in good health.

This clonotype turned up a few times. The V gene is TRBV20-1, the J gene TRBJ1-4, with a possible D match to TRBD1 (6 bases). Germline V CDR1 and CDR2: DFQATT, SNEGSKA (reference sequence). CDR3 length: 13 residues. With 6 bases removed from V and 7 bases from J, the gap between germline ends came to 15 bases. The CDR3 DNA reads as TGCAGTGCGCCGACGGGGGCCGCTGAAAAACTGTTTTTT. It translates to CSAPTGAAEKLFF.

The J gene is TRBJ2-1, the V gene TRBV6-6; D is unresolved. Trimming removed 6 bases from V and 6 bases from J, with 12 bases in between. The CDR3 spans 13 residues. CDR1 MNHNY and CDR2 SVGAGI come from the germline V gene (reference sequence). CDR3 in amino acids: CASSCPDRNEQFF. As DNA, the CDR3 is TGTGCCAGCAGCTGTCCGGACCGCAATGAGCAGTTCTTC.

The CDR3, as DNA: TGTGCCAGCAGTTATGGGGGGCTAGCGGGAGTCTCCTACGAGCAGTACTTC. Translation: CASSYGGLAGVSYEQYF. The gene calls are TRBV6-6 and TRBJ2-7; TRBD2 matches at 10 bases. Trimming took 3 bases from V and 0 from J; bases not matched to a gene: 8. Germline-derived CDR1 and CDR2 are MNHNY and SVGAGI (reference sequence). The CDR3 has 17 residues.

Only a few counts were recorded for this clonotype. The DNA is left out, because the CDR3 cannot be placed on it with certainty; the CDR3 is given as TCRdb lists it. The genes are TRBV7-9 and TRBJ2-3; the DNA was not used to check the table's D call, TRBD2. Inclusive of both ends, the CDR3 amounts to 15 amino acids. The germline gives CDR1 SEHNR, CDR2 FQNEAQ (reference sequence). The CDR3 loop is CASSSSGGGPDTQYF.

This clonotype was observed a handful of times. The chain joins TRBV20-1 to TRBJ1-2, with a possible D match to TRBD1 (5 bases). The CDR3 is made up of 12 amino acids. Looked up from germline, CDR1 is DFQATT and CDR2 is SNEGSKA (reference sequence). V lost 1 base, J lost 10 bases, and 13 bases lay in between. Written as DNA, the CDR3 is TGCAGTGCTAGAGGGGACTCGGCCCTCTACACCTTC. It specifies CSARGDSALYTF.

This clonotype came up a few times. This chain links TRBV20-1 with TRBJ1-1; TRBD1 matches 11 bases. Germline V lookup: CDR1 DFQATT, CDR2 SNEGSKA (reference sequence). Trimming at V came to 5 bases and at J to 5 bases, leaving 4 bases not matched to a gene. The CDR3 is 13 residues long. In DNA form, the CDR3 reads TGCAGTGCTTTGGACAGGGGGCGAACTGAAGCTTTCTTT. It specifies CSALDRGRTEAFF.

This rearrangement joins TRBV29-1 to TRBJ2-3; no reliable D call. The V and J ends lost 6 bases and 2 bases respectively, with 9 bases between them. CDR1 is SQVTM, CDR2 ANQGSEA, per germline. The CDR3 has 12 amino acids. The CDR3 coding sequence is TGCAGCGTGCGCTACCCCACAGATACGCAGTATTTT. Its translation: CSVRYPTDTQYF.

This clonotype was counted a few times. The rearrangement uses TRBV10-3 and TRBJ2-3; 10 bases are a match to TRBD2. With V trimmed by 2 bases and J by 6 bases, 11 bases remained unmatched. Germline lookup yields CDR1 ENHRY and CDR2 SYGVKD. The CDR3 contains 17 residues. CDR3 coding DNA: TGTGCCATCAGTGAGGGGGCTAGCGGGGGCCCCAGGGATACGCAGTATTTT. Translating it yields CAISEGASGGPRDTQYF.

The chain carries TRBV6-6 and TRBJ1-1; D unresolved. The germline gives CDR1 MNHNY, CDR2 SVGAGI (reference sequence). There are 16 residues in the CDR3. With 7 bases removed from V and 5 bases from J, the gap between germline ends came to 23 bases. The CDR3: CASTQNQAGDGTEAFF. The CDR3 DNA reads TGTGCCAGCACCCAAAACCAAGCGGGAGATGGTACTGAAGCTTTCTTT.

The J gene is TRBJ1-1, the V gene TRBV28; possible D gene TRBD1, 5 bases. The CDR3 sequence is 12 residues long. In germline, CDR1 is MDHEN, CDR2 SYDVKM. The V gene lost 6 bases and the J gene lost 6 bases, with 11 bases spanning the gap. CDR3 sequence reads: CASRSGVAEAFF. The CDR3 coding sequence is TGTGCCAGCAGGTCGGGGGTCGCTGAAGCTTTCTTT.

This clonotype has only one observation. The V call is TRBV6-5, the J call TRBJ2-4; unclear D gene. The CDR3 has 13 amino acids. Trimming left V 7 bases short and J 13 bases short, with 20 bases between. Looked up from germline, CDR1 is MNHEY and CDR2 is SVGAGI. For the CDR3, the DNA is TGTGCCAGCAAGTTAAGCTCCTACAATGAGCAGTACTTC. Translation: CASKLSSYNEQYF.

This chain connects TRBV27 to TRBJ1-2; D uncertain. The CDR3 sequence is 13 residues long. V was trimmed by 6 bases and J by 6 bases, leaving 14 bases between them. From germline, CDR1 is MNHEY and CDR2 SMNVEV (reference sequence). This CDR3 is CASSIRAMDGYTF. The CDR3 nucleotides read TGTGCCAGCAGCATCCGGGCCATGGATGGCTACACCTTC.

The CDR3 sequence is CSVEDRGLGEQFF. The DNA for the CDR3 is TGCAGCGTTGAAGACAGGGGGCTAGGCGAGCAGTTCTTC. The chain links TRBV29-1 to TRBJ2-1, with 8 bases that match TRBD1. V shed 0 bases, J shed 10 bases, and the junction held 5 bases outside the gene matches. There are 13 residues in the CDR3. The germline gives CDR1 SQVTM, CDR2 ANQGSEA.

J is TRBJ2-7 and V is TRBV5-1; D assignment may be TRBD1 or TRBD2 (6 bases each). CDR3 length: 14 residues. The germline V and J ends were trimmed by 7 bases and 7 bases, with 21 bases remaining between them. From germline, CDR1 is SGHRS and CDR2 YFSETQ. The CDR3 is CASAKTRRDNEQYF. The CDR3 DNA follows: TGCGCCAGCGCAAAAACCAGGAGGGACAATGAGCAGTACTTC.

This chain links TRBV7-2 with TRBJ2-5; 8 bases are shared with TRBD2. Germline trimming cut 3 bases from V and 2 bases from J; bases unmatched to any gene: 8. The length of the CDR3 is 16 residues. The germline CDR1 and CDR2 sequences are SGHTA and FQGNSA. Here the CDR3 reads CASSFRGSGVQETQYF. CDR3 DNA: TGTGCCAGCAGCTTTCGGGGTAGCGGGGTTCAAGAGACCCAGTACTTC.

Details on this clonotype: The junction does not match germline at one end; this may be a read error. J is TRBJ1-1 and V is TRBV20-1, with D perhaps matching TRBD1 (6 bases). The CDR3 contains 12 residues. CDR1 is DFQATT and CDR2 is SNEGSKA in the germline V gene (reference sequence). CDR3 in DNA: TGCAGTGCTAGAGGTCAGGGGTCCGAAGTTTTCTTT. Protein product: CSARGQGSEVFF.

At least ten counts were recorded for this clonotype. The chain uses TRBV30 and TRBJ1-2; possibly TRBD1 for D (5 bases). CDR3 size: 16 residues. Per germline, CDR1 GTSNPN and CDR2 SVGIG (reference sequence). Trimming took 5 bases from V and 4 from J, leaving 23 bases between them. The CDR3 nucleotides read TGTGCCTGGTTGGCAAGGGCGACAGTTCCACTCTATGGCTACACCTTC. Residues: CAWLARATVPLYGYTF.

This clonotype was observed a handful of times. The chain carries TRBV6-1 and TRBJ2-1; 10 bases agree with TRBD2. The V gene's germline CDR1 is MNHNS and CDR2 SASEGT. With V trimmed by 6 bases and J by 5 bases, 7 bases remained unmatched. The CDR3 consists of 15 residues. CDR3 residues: CASSLLAGDNNEQFF. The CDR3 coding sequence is TGTGCCAGCAGCCTTCTAGCGGGGGACAACAATGAGCAGTTCTTC.